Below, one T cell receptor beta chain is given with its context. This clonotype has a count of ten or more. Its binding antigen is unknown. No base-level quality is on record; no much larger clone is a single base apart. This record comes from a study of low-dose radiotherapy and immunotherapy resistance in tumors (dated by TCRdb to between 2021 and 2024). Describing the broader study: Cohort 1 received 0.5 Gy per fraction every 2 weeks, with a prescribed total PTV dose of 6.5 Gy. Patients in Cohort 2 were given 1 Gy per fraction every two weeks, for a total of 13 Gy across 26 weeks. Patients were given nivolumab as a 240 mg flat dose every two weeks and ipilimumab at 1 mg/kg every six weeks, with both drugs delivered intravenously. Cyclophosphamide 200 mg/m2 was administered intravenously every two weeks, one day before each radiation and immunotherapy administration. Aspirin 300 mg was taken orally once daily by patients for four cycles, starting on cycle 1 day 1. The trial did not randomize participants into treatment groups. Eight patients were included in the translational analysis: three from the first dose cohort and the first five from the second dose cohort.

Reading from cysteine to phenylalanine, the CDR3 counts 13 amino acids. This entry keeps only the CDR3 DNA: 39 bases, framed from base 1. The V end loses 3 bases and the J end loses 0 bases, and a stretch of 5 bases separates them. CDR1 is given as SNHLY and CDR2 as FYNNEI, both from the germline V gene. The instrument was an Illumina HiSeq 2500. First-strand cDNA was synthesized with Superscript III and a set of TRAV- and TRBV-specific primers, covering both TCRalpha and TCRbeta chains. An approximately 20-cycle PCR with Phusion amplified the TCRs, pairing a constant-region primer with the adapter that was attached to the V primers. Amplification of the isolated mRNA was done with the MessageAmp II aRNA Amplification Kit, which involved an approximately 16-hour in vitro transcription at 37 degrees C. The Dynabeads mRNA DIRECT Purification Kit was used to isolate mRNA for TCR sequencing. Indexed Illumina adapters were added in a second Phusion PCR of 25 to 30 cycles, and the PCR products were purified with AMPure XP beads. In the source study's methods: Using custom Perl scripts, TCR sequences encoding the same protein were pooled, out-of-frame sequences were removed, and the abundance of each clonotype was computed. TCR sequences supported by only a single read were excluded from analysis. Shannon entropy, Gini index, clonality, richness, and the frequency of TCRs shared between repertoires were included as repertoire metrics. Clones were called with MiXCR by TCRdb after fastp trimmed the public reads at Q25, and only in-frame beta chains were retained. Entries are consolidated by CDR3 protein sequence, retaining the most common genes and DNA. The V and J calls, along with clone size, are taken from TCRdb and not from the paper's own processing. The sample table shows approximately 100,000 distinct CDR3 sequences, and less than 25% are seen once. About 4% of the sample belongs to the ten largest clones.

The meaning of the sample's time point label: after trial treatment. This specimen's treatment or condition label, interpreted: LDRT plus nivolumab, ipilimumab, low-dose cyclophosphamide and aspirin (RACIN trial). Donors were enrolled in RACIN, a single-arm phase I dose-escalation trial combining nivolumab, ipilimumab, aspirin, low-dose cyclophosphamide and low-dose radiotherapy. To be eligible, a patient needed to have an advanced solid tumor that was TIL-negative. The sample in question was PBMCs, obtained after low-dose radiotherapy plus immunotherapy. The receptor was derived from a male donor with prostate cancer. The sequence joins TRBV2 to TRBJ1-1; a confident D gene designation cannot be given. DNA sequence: TGTGCCAGCAGTGAGGGGATGAACACTGAAGCTTTCTTT. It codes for CASSEGMNTEAFF. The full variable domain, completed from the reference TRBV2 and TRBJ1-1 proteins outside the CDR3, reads EPEVTQTPSHQVTQMGQEVILRCVPISNHLYFYWYRQILGQKVEFLVSFYNNEISEKSEIFDDQFSVERPDGSNFTLKIRSTKLEDSAMYFCASSEGMNTEAFFGQGTRLTVV.